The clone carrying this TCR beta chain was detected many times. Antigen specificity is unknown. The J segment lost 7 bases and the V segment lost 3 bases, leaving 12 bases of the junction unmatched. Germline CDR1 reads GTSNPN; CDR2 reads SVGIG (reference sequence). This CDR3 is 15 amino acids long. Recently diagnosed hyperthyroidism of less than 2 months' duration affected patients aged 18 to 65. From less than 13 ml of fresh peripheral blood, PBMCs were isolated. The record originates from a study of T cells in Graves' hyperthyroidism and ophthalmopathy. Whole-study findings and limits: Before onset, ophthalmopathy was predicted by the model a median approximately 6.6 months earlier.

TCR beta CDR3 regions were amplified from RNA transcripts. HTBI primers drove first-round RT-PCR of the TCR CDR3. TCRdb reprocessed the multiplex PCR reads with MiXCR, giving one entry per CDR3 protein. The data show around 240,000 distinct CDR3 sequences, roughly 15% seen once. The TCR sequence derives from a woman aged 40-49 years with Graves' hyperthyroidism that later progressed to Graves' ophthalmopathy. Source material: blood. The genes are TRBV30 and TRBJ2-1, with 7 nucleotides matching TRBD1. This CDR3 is CAWSIRDRGRNEQFF. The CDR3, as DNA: TGTGCCTGGAGCATCCGGGACAGAGGTCGTAATGAGCAGTTCTTC.